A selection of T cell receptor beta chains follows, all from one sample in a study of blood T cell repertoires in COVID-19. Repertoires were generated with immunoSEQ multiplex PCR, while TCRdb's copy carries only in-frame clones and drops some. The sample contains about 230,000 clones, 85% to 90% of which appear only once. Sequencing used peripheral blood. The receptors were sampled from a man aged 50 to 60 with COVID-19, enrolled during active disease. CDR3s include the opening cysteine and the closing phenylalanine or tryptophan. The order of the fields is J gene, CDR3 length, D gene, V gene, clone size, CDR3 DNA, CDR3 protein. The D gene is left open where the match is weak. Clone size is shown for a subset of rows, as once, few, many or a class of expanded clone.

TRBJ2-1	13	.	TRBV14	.	TGTGCCAGCAGCCAAGCCTGGGGCGATGAGCAGTTCTTC	CASSQAWGDEQFF
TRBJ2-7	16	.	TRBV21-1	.	TGTGCCAGCAGTCTAACCGGGACTAACTCCACCTACGAGCAGTACTTC	CASSLTGTNSTYEQYF
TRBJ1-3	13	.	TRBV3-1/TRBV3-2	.	TGTGCCAGCAGCCAAGCCACTGGAAACACCATATATTTT	CASSQATGNTIYF
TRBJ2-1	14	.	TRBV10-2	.	TGCGCCAGCAGGGAGGATAGCTCCTACAATGAGCAGTTCTTC	CASREDSSYNEQFF
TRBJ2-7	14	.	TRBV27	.	TGTGCCAGCAGTGAACCGGGAAGCCTCCGCGAGCAGTACTTC	CASSEPGSLREQYF
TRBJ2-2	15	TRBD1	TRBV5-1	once	TGCGCCAGCAGCGAGGGACAGGGGAACACCGGGGAGCTGTTTTTT	CASSEGQGNTGELFF
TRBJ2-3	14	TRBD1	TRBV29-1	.	TGCAGCATCAAACAGGGGAGTAGCACAGATACGCAGTATTTT	CSIKQGSSTDTQYF
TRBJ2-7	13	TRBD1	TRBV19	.	TGTGCCAGTGGACAGGACCCATCGGGGGAGCAGTACTTC	CASGQDPSGEQYF
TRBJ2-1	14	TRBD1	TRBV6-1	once	TGTGCCAGCACGCGGGGACAGGGGAGGAGTGAGCAGTTCTTC	CASTRGQGRSEQFF
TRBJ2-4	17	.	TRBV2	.	TGTGCCATCAAGGCACCAGGGGATGACCTAGCCAAAAACATTCAGTACTTC	CAIKAPGDDLAKNIQYF
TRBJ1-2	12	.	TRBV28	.	TGTGCCAGCGTAGGGGAAACATTCGGCTACACCTTC	CASVGETFGYTF
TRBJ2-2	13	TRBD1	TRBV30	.	TGTGCCTGGAGGACAGGGTTTACCGGGGAGCTGTTTTTT	CAWRTGFTGELFF
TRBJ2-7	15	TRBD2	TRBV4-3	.	TGCGCCAGCAGCCAAGGAGCGGGAGCCTCCTACGAGCAGTACTTC	CASSQGAGASYEQYF
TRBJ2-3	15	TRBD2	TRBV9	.	TGTGCCAGCAGCGAGCGGGGGGCGGGCACAGATACGCAGTATTTT	CASSERGAGTDTQYF
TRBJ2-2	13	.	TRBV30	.	TGTGCCTGGAGACTCTCGAACACCGGGGAGCTGTTTTTT	CAWRLSNTGELFF
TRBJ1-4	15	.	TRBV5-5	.	TGTGCCAGCAGCTTGTCAGGGACAATAGGGGAAAAACTGTTTTTT	CASSLSGTIGEKLFF
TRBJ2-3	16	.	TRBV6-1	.	TGTGCCAGCAGTGATGTTTTACAGTTATACACAGATACGCAGTATTTT	CASSDVLQLYTDTQYF
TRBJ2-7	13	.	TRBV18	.	TGTGCCAGCTCAACGGGAGACCAGCACGAGCAGTACTTC	CASSTGDQHEQYF
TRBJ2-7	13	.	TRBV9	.	TGTGCCAGCAGCGTAGCGGGAGTGGGGGAGCAGTACTTC	CASSVAGVGEQYF
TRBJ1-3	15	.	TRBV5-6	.	TGTGCCAGCAGCTTGTACTTTCCGTCTGGAAACACCATATATTTT	CASSLYFPSGNTIYF
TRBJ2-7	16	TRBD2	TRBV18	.	TGTGCCAGCTCACCACCGGGGCGGGGGGGTGCCTACGAGCAGTACTTC	CASSPPGRGGAYEQYF
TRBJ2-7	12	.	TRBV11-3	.	TGTGCCAGCAGCTTAAAACTGTACGAGCAGTACTTC	CASSLKLYEQYF
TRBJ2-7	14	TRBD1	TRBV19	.	TGTGCCAGTAGTCCCAGGACAGGGTTCAACGAGCAGTACTTC	CASSPRTGFNEQYF
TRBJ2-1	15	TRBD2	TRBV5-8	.	TGTGCCAGCAGCTTGGCCTCAGAGGGACCGGGACTACGGTTCTTC	CASSLASEGPGLRFF
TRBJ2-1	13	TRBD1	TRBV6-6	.	TGTGCCAGCAGTTATGACAGGGGCAATGAGCAGTTCTTC	CASSYDRGNEQFF
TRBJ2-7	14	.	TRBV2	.	TGTGCCAGCAGTGAGCAGGGCAGCTCCTACGAGCAGTACTTC	CASSEQGSSYEQYF
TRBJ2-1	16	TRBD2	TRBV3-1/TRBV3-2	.	TGTGCCAGCAGCCGGGTAGCGGGAGAACAATACAATGAGCAGTTCTTC	CASSRVAGEQYNEQFF
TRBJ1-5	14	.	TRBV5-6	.	TGTGCCAGCAGCTTGGGCTATAGCAATCAGCCCCAGCATTTT	CASSLGYSNQPQHF
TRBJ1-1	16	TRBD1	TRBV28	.	TGTGCCAGCAGTTATACAGGGGGCCGAGGGGGAACTGAAGCTTTCTTT	CASSYTGGRGGTEAFF
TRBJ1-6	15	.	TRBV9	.	TGTGCCAGCAGCGTATTTGGGGGCCCAAATTCACCCCTCCACTTT	CASSVFGGPNSPLHF
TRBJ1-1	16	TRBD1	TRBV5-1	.	TGCGCCAGCAGCTTGGAGGGGGGACAGAGGAACACTGAAGCTTTCTTT	CASSLEGGQRNTEAFF
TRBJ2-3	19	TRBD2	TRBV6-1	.	TGTGCCAGCAGTGAATCGAAACTAACTAGCGGGATAGCAACAGATACGCAGTATTTT	CASSESKLTSGIATDTQYF